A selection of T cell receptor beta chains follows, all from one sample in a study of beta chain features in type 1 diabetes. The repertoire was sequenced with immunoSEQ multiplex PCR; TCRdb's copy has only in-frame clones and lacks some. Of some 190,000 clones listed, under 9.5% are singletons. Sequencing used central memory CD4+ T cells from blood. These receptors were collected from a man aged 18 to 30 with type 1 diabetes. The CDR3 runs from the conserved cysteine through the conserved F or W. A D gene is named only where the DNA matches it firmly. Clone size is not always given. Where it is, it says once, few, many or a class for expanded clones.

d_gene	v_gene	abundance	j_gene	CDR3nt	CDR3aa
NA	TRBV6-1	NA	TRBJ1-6	TGTGCCAGCAGTGTGGACAGTTTCTCACCCCTCCACTTT	CASSVDSFSPLHF
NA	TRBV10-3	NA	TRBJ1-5	TGTGCCATCAGTGAGTCCCGGGGCAATCAGCCCCAGCATTTT	CAISESRGNQPQHF
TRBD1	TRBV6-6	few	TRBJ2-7	TGTGCCAGCAGTGACAGGGGGATCTACGAGCAGTACTTC	CASSDRGIYEQYF
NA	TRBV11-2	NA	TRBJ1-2	TGTGCCAGCAGCCCGGGAGGGTTAGGTGGCTACACCTTC	CASSPGGLGGYTF
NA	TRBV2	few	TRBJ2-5	TGTGCCAGCGGGTGGGACTTACGCAAGACCCAGTACTTC	CASGWDLRKTQYF
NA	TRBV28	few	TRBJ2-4	TGTGCCAGCAGTTCCTGGGGGGGGCTCCACATTCAGTACTTC	CASSSWGGLHIQYF
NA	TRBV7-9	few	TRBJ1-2	TGTGCCAGCAGCTTTCGACTAACTGGGGATGGCTACACCTTC	CASSFRLTGDGYTF
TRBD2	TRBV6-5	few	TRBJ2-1	TGTGCCAGCAGTGCAAACCAAAGCGGGAATCGGTTCTTC	CASSANQSGNRFF
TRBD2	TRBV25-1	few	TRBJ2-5	TGTGCCAGCAGTGAAGCGGGGGGCGAGGAGACCCAGTACTTC	CASSEAGGEETQYF
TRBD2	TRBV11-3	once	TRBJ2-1	TGTGCCAGCAGCTCCCAGGGACTAGCGGGAGGCGGGCTCAACAATGAGCAGTTCTTC	CASSSQGLAGGGLNNEQFF
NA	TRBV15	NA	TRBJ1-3	TGTGCCACCAGCAGGGACAGCTACTCCCTCTCTGGAAACACCATATATTTT	CATSRDSYSLSGNTIYF
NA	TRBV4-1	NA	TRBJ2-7	TGCGCCAGCAGCCACGAGATAAACTACGAGCAGTACTTC	CASSHEINYEQYF
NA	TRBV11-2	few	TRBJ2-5	TGTGCCAGCAGCTTAGCGTTTTCGCAGGGGCAAGAGACCCAGTACTTC	CASSLAFSQGQETQYF
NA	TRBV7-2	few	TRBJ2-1	TGTGCCAGCAGCTTAAAGCTAGTTGTCGATGAGCAGTTCTTC	CASSLKLVVDEQFF
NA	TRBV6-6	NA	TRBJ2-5	TGTGCCAGCAGGACCAGGGTCCGCCAAGAGACCCAGTACTTC	CASRTRVRQETQYF
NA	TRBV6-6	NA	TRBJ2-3	TGTGCCAGCACTATACAGGGTGTTGAGGATACGCAGTATTTT	CASTIQGVEDTQYF
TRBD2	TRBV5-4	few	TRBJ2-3	TGTGCCAGCAGTCTACTAGCGGGGCAAACTAGCACAGATACGCAGTATTTT	CASSLLAGQTSTDTQYF
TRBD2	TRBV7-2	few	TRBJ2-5	TGTGCCAGCAACTACGGACTAGCGGGGGGGATGAAACAAGAGACCCAGTACTTC	CASNYGLAGGMKQETQYF
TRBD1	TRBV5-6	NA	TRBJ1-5	TGTGCCAGCAGCCTAGGGGGCAGGATAAATCAGCCCCAGCATTTT	CASSLGGRINQPQHF
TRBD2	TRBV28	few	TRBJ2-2	TGTGCCAGCAGTTCCCCCGGGGGGGCGAACACCGGGGAGCTGTTTTTT	CASSSPGGANTGELFF
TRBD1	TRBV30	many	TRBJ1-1	TGTGGAGGGGGCGAGGCGACTTTCTTT	CGGGEATFF
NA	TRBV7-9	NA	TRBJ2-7	TGTGCCAGCAGCTCACCTGAGACAGGCTACGAGCAGTACTTC	CASSSPETGYEQYF
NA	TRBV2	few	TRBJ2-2	TGTGCCAGCAGTCGGACAGACGGGGAGCTGTTTTTT	CASSRTDGELFF
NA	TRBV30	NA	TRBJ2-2	TGTGCCTGGAAAAGAGGGATCAACACCGGGGAGCTGTTTTTT	CAWKRGINTGELFF
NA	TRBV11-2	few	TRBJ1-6	TGTGCCAGCAGCTCATTGAGAGATTCACCCCTCCACTTT	CASSSLRDSPLHF